Listed here is a single T cell receptor (beta chain). As yet, its antigen is unknown. Profiled with immunoSEQ multiplex PCR; TCRdb holds only in-frame clones, not every one. The top ten hold about 1.6% of the sample, which has 87,000 or so clones, around 87% seen once. CDR1 and CDR2 from the germline V gene are MGHDK and SYGVNS. The CDR3 sequence is 14 residues long. Trimming removed 4 bases from V and 7 bases from J; junction bases left unmatched: 3. These data belong to a study of OX40 agonist ivuxolimab in advanced cancers. Study-level points and caveats: Dosing at 0.1 to 3.0 mg/kg was accompanied by clonal expansion of CD4+ and CD8+ blood T cells by week 6.

V is TRBV25-1 and J is TRBJ1-6; 8 bases are a match to TRBD1. The origin of this receptor is an adult with an advanced solid tumor such as melanoma, head and neck, liver or kidney cancer. Here the sequenced sample was CD4+ or CD8+ T cells sorted from blood, taken in a trial of the OX40 agonist ivuxolimab. The CDR3 bases are TGTGCCAGCAGTGGAGGACAGGGAAATTCACCCCTCCACTTT. The encoded protein is CASSGGQGNSPLHF.